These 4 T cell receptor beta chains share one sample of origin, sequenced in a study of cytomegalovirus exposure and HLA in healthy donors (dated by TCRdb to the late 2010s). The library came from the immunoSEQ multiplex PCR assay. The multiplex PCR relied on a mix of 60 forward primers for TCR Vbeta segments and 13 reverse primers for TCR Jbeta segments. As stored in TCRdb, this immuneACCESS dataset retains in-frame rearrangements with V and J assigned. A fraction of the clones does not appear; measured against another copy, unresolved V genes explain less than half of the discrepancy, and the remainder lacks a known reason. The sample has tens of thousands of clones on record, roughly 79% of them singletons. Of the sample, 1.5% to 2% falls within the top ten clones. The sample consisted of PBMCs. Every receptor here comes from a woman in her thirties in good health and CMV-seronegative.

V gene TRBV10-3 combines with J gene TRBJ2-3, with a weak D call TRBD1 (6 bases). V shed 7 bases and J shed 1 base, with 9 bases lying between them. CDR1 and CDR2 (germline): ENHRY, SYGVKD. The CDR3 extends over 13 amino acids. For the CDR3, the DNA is TGTGCCATCAATGGGGGCCGCACAGATACGCAGTATTTT. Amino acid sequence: CAINGGRTDTQYF.

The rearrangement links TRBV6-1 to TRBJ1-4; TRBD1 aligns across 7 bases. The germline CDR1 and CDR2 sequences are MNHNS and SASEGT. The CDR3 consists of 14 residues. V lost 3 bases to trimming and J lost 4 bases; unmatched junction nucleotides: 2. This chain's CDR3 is CASSEGQINEKLFF. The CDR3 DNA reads TGTGCCAGCAGTGAGGGACAGATTAATGAAAAACTGTTTTTT.

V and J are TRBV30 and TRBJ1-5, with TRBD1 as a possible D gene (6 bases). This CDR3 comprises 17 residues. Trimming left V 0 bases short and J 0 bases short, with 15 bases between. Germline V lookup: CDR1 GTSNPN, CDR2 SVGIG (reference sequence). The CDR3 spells CAWSVARTAYSNQPQHF. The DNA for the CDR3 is TGTGCCTGGAGTGTAGCCCGGACAGCATATAGCAATCAGCCCCAGCATTTT.

The CDR3 spells CASTSPGTELNGGYTF. CDR3 sequence (DNA): TGTGCCAGCACCTCCCCCGGGACAGAATTAAATGGTGGCTACACCTTC. The chain recombines TRBV28 with TRBJ1-2; 7 nucleotides agree with TRBD1. After removal of 7 bases from V and 7 bases from J, the junction contained 18 bases not matched to a gene. Looked up from germline, CDR1 is MDHEN and CDR2 is SYDVKM. CDR3 size: 16 residues.